Below are 19 T cell receptor beta chains sequenced from a single sample in a study of cytomegalovirus exposure and HLA in healthy donors. PCR used 60 Vbeta primers and 13 Jbeta primers. Sequencing used immunoSEQ multiplex PCR; TCRdb keeps in-frame clones, though not all of them. The sample lists 150,000 to 200,000 clones, approximately 80% occurring once. The sample consisted of PBMCs. These receptors originate from a boy between 5 and 17 years old in good health and CMV-seronegative.

This chain connects TRBV5-1 to TRBJ1-1, with D uncertain. CDR3 length equals 14 residues. V lost 1 base and J 1 base, leaving 8 bases between the germline ends. CDR1 is SGHRS, CDR2 YFSETQ, per germline. The CDR3 here is CASSLRGTNTEAFF. The CDR3 DNA is TGCGCCAGCAGCTTGCGGGGAACGAACACTGAAGCTTTCTTT.

This rearrangement joins TRBV2 to TRBJ1-2; perhaps TRBD1 as D (5 bases). The germline gives CDR1 SNHLY, CDR2 FYNNEI. The V end lost 7 bases, the J end lost 4 bases, and 16 bases lay between the germline ends. The CDR3 spans 14 residues. Here the CDR3 reads CASIPRTGGYGYTF. For the CDR3, the DNA is TGTGCCAGCATCCCCAGGACCGGGGGCTATGGCTACACCTTC. Looking up the rest from reference TRBV2 and TRBJ1-2 gives the full variable domain: EPEVTQTPSHQVTQMGQEVILRCVPISNHLYFYWYRQILGQKVEFLVSFYNNEISEKSEIFDDQFSVERPDGSNFTLKIRSTKLEDSAMYFCASIPRTGGYGYTFGSGTRLTVV.

This clone appeared a few times. This chain connects TRBV30 to TRBJ1-2, with 8 bases fitting TRBD1. In germline, CDR1 is GTSNPN, CDR2 SVGIG (reference sequence). This CDR3 has 13 amino acids. V was pared by 1 base and J by 14 bases, with 12 bases of the junction left unmatched. CDR3 loop: CAWSAGQGWERTF. CDR3 coding DNA: TGTGCCTGGAGTGCCGGACAGGGCTGGGAGAGAACCTTC.

The chain is built from TRBV4-1 and TRBJ2-7, with 8 bases lining up with TRBD1. CDR1 is MGHRA and CDR2 is YSYEKL in the germline V gene. The CDR3 extends over 18 amino acids. V lost 5 bases, J lost 0 bases, and 15 bases stayed unmatched. The CDR3 DNA reads TGCGCCAGCAGCAAGCAGACAGGGGCCCCCTTGGGCTCCTACGAGCAGTACTTC. The encoded protein is CASSKQTGAPLGSYEQYF.

This chain links TRBV2 with TRBJ1-4; D unclear. Germline CDR1 and CDR2: SNHLY and FYNNEI. This CDR3 is built from 13 residues. The V end lost 4 bases, the J end lost 7 bases, and 10 bases lay between the germline ends. CDR3 sequence: CASSVFEVEKLFF. The CDR3 DNA reads as TGTGCCAGCAGTGTTTTTGAGGTTGAAAAACTGTTTTTT.

This chain links TRBV5-1 with TRBJ1-4, with unresolved D. Trimming stripped 0 bases from V and 3 bases from J, with 12 bases between. Germline V CDR1 and CDR2: SGHRS, YFSETQ. The CDR3 runs 16 residues. The CDR3: CASSLGGGTANEKLFF. The CDR3 nucleotides read TGCGCCAGCAGCTTGGGAGGAGGTACAGCTAATGAAAAACTGTTTTTT.

This clone was found once. The chain links TRBV7-4 to TRBJ1-4; TRBD1 aligns across 7 bases. This CDR3 has 16 residues. V dropped 2 bases and J dropped 4; count of bases not matched to a gene: 7. Germline-derived CDR1 and CDR2 are SGHVT and SQSDAQ. The chain's CDR3 is CASSLRTSGGNEKLFF. CDR3 nucleotides: TGTGCCAGCAGCTTACGTACTTCAGGGGGTAATGAAAAACTGTTTTTT.

The rearrangement joins TRBV4-3 to TRBJ2-7; a weak D match, TRBD2 (5 bases). Germline V gene lookup returns CDR1 LGHNA and CDR2 YSLEER. Trimming took 0 bases from V and 6 from J, leaving 15 bases between them. The CDR3 runs 15 residues. The DNA of the CDR3 is TGCGCCAGCAGCCAAGATCCCCGGAGGCGAGGCGAGCAGTACTTC. Translating gives CASSQDPRRRGEQYF.

The V gene is TRBV11-3, the J gene TRBJ1-1, with D tentatively TRBD1 (6 bases). Germline values: CDR1 SGHNT, CDR2 YENEEA. The ends were cut back, 2 bases at V and 1 base at J, with 11 bases in the middle. This CDR3 spans 15 amino acids. CDR3: CASSLRPQGNTEAFF. In DNA, the CDR3 is TGTGCCAGCAGCTTAAGACCACAGGGGAACACTGAAGCTTTCTTT.

V gene TRBV11-2 combines with J gene TRBJ2-7, with a weak D call TRBD1 (6 bases). The CDR3 sequence is 14 residues long. Germline CDR1 reads SGHAT; CDR2 reads FQNNGV. The germline V and J ends were trimmed by 4 bases and 3 bases, with 13 bases remaining between them. This CDR3 is CASSYSGHLYEQYF. CDR3 coding DNA: TGTGCCAGCAGCTACTCGGGACACCTCTACGAGCAGTACTTC. Full variable domain (rest looked up from reference TRBV11-2 and TRBJ2-7): EAGVAQSPRYKIIEKRQSVAFWCNPISGHATLYWYQQILGQGPKLLIQFQNNGVVDDSQLPKDRFSAERLKGVDSTLKIQPAKLEDSAVYLCASSYSGHLYEQYFGPGTRLTVT.

In this sample, this clone turned up a few times. J is TRBJ2-3 and V is TRBV7-9, with D perhaps matching TRBD1 (5 bases). The CDR3 is 16 amino acids. Germline values: CDR1 SEHNR, CDR2 FQNEAQ (reference sequence). Trimming removed 1 base at V and 0 bases at J, with 11 bases between. CDR3 amino acids: CASSLVHRQSTDTQYF. CDR3 nucleotide sequence: TGTGCCAGCAGCTTAGTTCACAGGCAAAGCACAGATACGCAGTATTTT.

The rearrangement links TRBV7-2 to TRBJ2-7; 8 bases are shared with TRBD2. This CDR3 region has 17 residues. The junction had 16 bases not matched to a gene; V was cut back by 5 bases and J by 4 bases. Germline lookup yields CDR1 SGHTA and CDR2 FQGNSA. CDR3 protein: CASSPAGGRDFGYEQYF. The CDR3 DNA sequence: TGTGCCAGCAGCCCCGCGGGGGGTAGGGATTTTGGGTACGAGCAGTACTTC.

This chain uses TRBV7-9 with TRBJ2-3; TRBD2 aligns across 11 bases. Germline V CDR1 and CDR2: SEHNR, FQNEAQ (reference sequence). J was trimmed by 0 bases and V by 0 bases; bases with no gene match: 5. The CDR3 is 18 amino acids. CDR3 DNA sequence: TGTGCCAGCAGCTTAGCGCAGGGGACTAGCGGAAGCACAGATACGCAGTATTTT. Translating gives CASSLAQGTSGSTDTQYF. Full variable domain (remainder filled in from reference TRBV7-9 and TRBJ2-3): DTGVSQNPRHKITKRGQNVTFRCDPISEHNRLYWYRQTLGQGPEFLTYFQNEAQLEKSRLLSDRFSAERPKGSFSTLEIQRTEQGDSAMYLCASSLAQGTSGSTDTQYFGPGTRLTVL.

The rearrangement joins TRBV4-1 to TRBJ2-1; D call uncertain. The CDR3 loop spans 11 amino acids. Germline V gives CDR1 MGHRA, CDR2 YSYEKL. The V and J ends lost 1 base and 10 bases respectively, with 5 bases between them. Written as DNA, the CDR3 is TGCGCCAGCAGCCAAGCCGGGGAGCAGTTCTTC. Amino acid sequence: CASSQAGEQFF.

The V and J genes are TRBV5-5 and TRBJ1-6; the match to TRBD1 covers 7 bases. The trim removed 3 bases at V and 5 bases at J, leaving 14 bases unmatched. CDR1 is SGHKS, CDR2 YYEKEE, per germline (reference sequence). This CDR3 contains 18 residues. The CDR3: CASSWVGTDRWDNSPLHF. CDR3 DNA: TGTGCCAGCAGCTGGGTTGGGACAGATCGTTGGGATAATTCACCCCTCCACTTT.

This clone turned up a few times. The chain carries TRBV30 and TRBJ1-2; 7 bases align to TRBD1. J lost 2 bases, V lost 3 bases, and 6 bases had no gene match. CDR3 length: 14 amino acids. The germline CDR1 and CDR2 sequences are GTSNPN and SVGIG (reference sequence). The CDR3 sequence is CAWSPGQLNYGYTF. The CDR3 DNA sequence: TGTGCCTGGAGCCCGGGACAGTTGAACTATGGCTACACCTTC.

This rearrangement joins TRBV5-1 to TRBJ2-5; D remains ambiguous. In germline, CDR1 is SGHRS, CDR2 YFSETQ. CDR3 size: 14 residues. The ends were cut back, 2 bases at V and 2 bases at J, with 10 bases in the middle. The CDR3, as DNA: TGCGCCAGCAGCTTAAGCGCGTCTCAAGAGACCCAGTACTTC. Protein sequence: CASSLSASQETQYF.

This clone was observed a handful of times. The V call is TRBV19, the J call TRBJ1-2; D gene ambiguous. This CDR3 region has 11 residues. From germline, CDR1 is LNHDA and CDR2 SQIVND (reference sequence). Trimming pared 6 bases from V and 7 bases from J, leaving 9 bases between. The CDR3 nucleotides read TGTGCCAGTAGCTTCCCCCCTGGCTACACCTTC. Translating gives CASSFPPGYTF. Full variable domain (missing parts from reference TRBV19 and TRBJ1-2): DGGITQSPKYLFRKEGQNVTLSCEQNLNHDAMYWYRQDPGQGLRLIYYSQIVNDFQKGDIAEGYSVSREKKESFPLTVTSAQKNPTAFYLCASSFPPGYTFGSGTRLTVV.

The chain is built from TRBV29-1 and TRBJ2-1, with 8 bases that match TRBD2. The length of the CDR3 is 14 residues. Germline CDR1 reads SQVTM; CDR2 reads ANQGSEA. The V gene end was trimmed by 6 bases and the J gene end by 5 bases; junction bases not matched to a gene: 9. The CDR3 sequence is CSVGYTSGNNEQFF. CDR3 nucleotide sequence: TGCAGCGTAGGTTATACTAGCGGAAACAATGAGCAGTTCTTC.